The 27 T cell receptor beta chains in this list originate from one sample, sequenced in a study of blood T cell repertoires in COVID-19. Repertoires were generated with immunoSEQ multiplex PCR, while TCRdb's copy carries only in-frame clones and drops some. The table shows around 180,000 clones, with 70% to 85% occurring only once. The specimen was PBMCs or T cells enriched from blood (not recorded which). All receptors come from a man aged 45-60 years who had recovered from COVID-19.

In its sample, this clone was seen once. The chain links TRBV5-1 to TRBJ2-5; 9 nucleotides line up with TRBD1. CDR1 is SGHRS, CDR2 YFSETQ, per germline. The V gene end was trimmed by 3 bases and the J gene end by 5 bases; junction bases not matched to a gene: 8. The CDR3 consists of 15 residues. This chain's CDR3 is CASSWRDRDLETQYF. CDR3 DNA: TGCGCCAGCAGCTGGAGGGACAGGGACCTCGAGACCCAGTACTTC.

The rearrangement joins TRBV3-1 (or the pseudogene TRBV3-2) to TRBJ2-7; D is possibly TRBD2 (6 bases). Germline CDR1 reads LGHDT; CDR2 reads YNNKEL (reference sequence). Trimming pared 1 base from V and 0 bases from J, leaving 13 bases between. This CDR3 has 16 residues. In nucleotides, the CDR3 is TGTGCCAGCAGCCAAGCCGGGACTGGAAGCTCCTACGAGCAGTACTTC. This encodes CASSQAGTGSSYEQYF.

J is TRBJ1-1 and V is TRBV20-1, with D perhaps matching TRBD1 (5 bases). The CDR3 has 10 residues. Trimming stripped 7 bases from V and 7 bases from J, with 10 bases between. Germline assignment: CDR1 DFQATT and CDR2 SNEGSKA (reference sequence). In DNA, the CDR3 is TGCAGTGTTTACAGGATTGAAGCTTTCTTT. This gives the protein CSVYRIEAFF.

This clone showed up just once. This chain connects TRBV7-8 to TRBJ1-2; D is perhaps TRBD1 (6 bases). V was cut by 3 bases and J by 5 bases, with 13 bases left in between. Germline values: CDR1 SGHVS, CDR2 FQNEAQ. The CDR3 is 14 amino acids. CDR3 sequence reads: CASSFTGSGYGYTF. In nucleotides, the CDR3 is TGTGCCAGCAGCTTTACAGGGAGTGGTTATGGCTACACCTTC.

This clone has only a few counts. The rearrangement uses TRBV4-3 and TRBJ1-2, with TRBD1 matching 7 bases. The V segment lost 0 bases and the J segment 1 base; nucleotides outside the gene matches: 8. This CDR3 is 17 amino acids long. Germline loops: CDR1 LGHNA, CDR2 YSLEER. The CDR3 protein is CASSQDTGTAYNYGYTF. In DNA, the CDR3 is TGCGCCAGCAGCCAAGATACCGGGACAGCTTATAACTATGGCTACACCTTC.

The chain couples TRBV7-2 to TRBJ2-2, with a tentative D call TRBD2 (7 bases). CDR3 size: 15 residues. V lost 2 bases and J 3 bases, leaving 10 bases between the germline ends. The germline V gene has CDR1 SGHTA and CDR2 FQGNSA. The CDR3 sequence is CASSLRGADTGELFF. As DNA, the CDR3 is TGTGCCAGCAGCTTACGGGGGGCAGACACCGGGGAGCTGTTTTTT.

The chain employs TRBV2 and TRBJ1-4; TRBD1 matches 7 bases. CDR1 and CDR2 (germline): SNHLY, FYNNEI. The CDR3 is 15 residues long. With V trimmed by 6 bases and J by 3 bases, 7 bases remained unmatched. This CDR3 is CASRTGTLPNEKLFF. The CDR3, as DNA: TGTGCCAGCAGGACAGGGACTTTACCTAATGAAAAACTGTTTTTT. The entire variable domain, with the rest obtained from reference TRBV2 and TRBJ1-4, is as follows: EPEVTQTPSHQVTQMGQEVILRCVPISNHLYFYWYRQILGQKVEFLVSFYNNEISEKSEIFDDQFSVERPDGSNFTLKIRSTKLEDSAMYFCASRTGTLPNEKLFFGSGTQLSVL.

In the case of this clone: Other nucleotide sequences from this sample produce the same CDR3. The chain recombines TRBV6-5 with TRBJ1-2; TRBD1 matches 8 bases. CDR1 is MNHEY and CDR2 is SVGAGI in the germline V gene. The CDR3 contains 14 residues. J lost 4 bases, V lost 2 bases, and 3 bases had no gene match. CDR3 residues: CASSYGQGGYGYTF. Here the CDR3 DNA reads TGTGCCAGCAGTTACGGACAGGGTGGCTATGGCTACACCTTC.

J is TRBJ1-2 and V is TRBV27; a weak D match, TRBD1 (5 bases). CDR3 length: 15 residues. Trimming shortened V by 5 bases and J by 7 bases, and 20 bases separated the two germline ends. Germline V gene data show CDR1 as MNHEY and CDR2 as SMNVEV (reference sequence). The CDR3 spells CASSGGGGDPRGYTF. The DNA of the CDR3 is TGTGCCAGCAGTGGGGGTGGGGGGGATCCGCGTGGCTACACCTTC.

This clone was detected only a few times. The J gene is TRBJ1-5, the V gene TRBV7-9, with D hard to call. The CDR3 has 13 amino acids. V lost 4 bases and J lost 7, with 11 bases in between. Germline CDR1 is SEHNR and CDR2 is FQNEAQ (reference sequence). The CDR3 DNA reads as TGTGCCAGCAGCTCGGATGGGAGGCAGCCCCAGCATTTT. It is translated as CASSSDGRQPQHF.

The chain links TRBV11-1 to TRBJ1-6; D perhaps matches TRBD1 (5 bases). The CDR3 loop spans 14 amino acids. V lost 2 bases to trimming and J lost 6 bases, with 8 bases between them. Per the germline V gene, CDR1 is SGHAT and CDR2 is FQDESV (reference sequence). CDR3 coding DNA: TGTGCCAGCAGCTTATCTGACAGTAATTCACCCCTCCACTTT. Translating it yields CASSLSDSNSPLHF. Together with reference TRBV11-1 and TRBJ1-6, the CDR3 gives the full variable domain: EAEVAQSPRYKITEKSQAVAFWCDPISGHATLYWYRQILGQGPELLVQFQDESVVDDSQLPKDRFSAERLKGVDSTLKIQPAELGDSAMYLCASSLSDSNSPLHFGNGTRLTVT.

This chain uses TRBV9 with TRBJ1-3, with D possibly TRBD1 on 6 matching bases. Trimming left V 4 bases short and J 0 bases short, with 11 bases between. This CDR3 has 15 residues. Germline V gene lookup returns CDR1 SGDLS and CDR2 YYNGEE. DNA of the CDR3: TGTGCCAGCAGCCCCGAAGGGGGCTCTGGAAACACCATATATTTT. This codes for CASSPEGGSGNTIYF.

V gene TRBV10-3 combines with J gene TRBJ1-1; 8 bases agree with TRBD1. Germline loops: CDR1 ENHRY, CDR2 SYGVKD. After removal of 5 bases from V and 0 bases from J, the junction contained 8 bases not matched to a gene. The CDR3 totals 16 residues. The DNA for the CDR3 is TGTGCCATCAGTCCCAGGACAGGGACGATGAACACTGAAGCTTTCTTT. Residues: CAISPRTGTMNTEAFF.

The chain links TRBV3-1 (or the pseudogene TRBV3-2) to TRBJ1-6; perhaps TRBD1 as D (6 bases). Per the germline V gene, CDR1 is LGHDT and CDR2 is YNNKEL (reference sequence). V was cut by 5 bases and J by 7 bases, with 12 bases left in between. The CDR3 consists of 14 residues. CDR3: CASSSQGGNSPLHF. The CDR3 DNA reads as TGTGCCAGCAGCTCACAGGGAGGGAATTCACCCCTCCACTTT.

The chain couples TRBV4-1 to TRBJ1-4, with 7 bases aligning to TRBD1. Germline trimming cut 5 bases from V and 6 bases from J; bases unmatched to any gene: 3. Germline loops: CDR1 MGHRA, CDR2 YSYEKL. This CDR3 region has 13 residues. The CDR3 region has the DNA TGCGCCAGCAGCGGGACAGTGGATGAAAAACTGTTTTTT. The encoded protein is CASSGTVDEKLFF.

In nucleotides, the CDR3 is TGTGCCAGCAGCCGGCTGGACAGGGGCACCGGGGAGCTGTTTTTT. As protein: CASSRLDRGTGELFF. The chain couples TRBV9 to TRBJ2-2, with 9 nucleotides matching TRBD1. Looked up from germline, CDR1 is SGDLS and CDR2 is YYNGEE. The J segment lost 4 bases and the V segment lost 4 bases, leaving 5 bases of the junction unmatched. The CDR3 runs 15 residues.

This clone has just one count. The rearrangement links TRBV11-2 to TRBJ2-1; D is perhaps TRBD2 (7 bases). Looked up from germline, CDR1 is SGHAT and CDR2 is FQNNGV. V dropped 5 bases and J dropped 4 bases, with 12 bases sitting between them. The CDR3 runs to 14 residues. The CDR3 loop is CASSPGGFYNEQFF. CDR3 coding DNA: TGTGCCAGCAGCCCGGGGGGCTTTTACAATGAGCAGTTCTTC.

The J gene is TRBJ1-2, the V gene TRBV5-1; D gene uncertain. Germline loops: CDR1 SGHRS, CDR2 YFSETQ. Deletions cut 4 bases from V and 5 bases from J, with 15 bases between. CDR3 length: 14 residues. The CDR3 DNA reads as TGCGCCAGCAGCCAGCGGGAGAGAACTTATGGCTACACCTTC. As protein: CASSQRERTYGYTF.

There are a few counts of this clone. V is TRBV15 and J is TRBJ2-2; 10 bases align to TRBD1. This CDR3 comprises 15 residues. Germline values: CDR1 LNHNV, CDR2 YYDKDF (reference sequence). V was clipped by 5 bases and J by 5 bases; unmatched bases: 5. The CDR3 region is CATSARTGGTGELFF. CDR3 DNA sequence: TGTGCCACCAGCGCCCGGACAGGGGGGACCGGGGAGCTGTTTTTT. Filled out from reference TRBV15 and TRBJ2-2, the complete variable domain reads DAMVIQNPRYQVTQFGKPVTLSCSQTLNHNVMYWYQQKSSQAPKLLFHYYDKDFNNEADTPDNFQSRRPNTSFCFLDIRSPGLGDTAMYLCATSARTGGTGELFFGEGSRLTVL.

The V and J genes are TRBV6-5 and TRBJ1-4; 8 bases fit TRBD1. Unmatched junction bases numbered 8, after V lost 5 bases and J lost 6 bases. CDR1 and CDR2 from the germline V gene are MNHEY and SVGAGI. The CDR3 runs 15 residues. The CDR3 DNA reads TGTGCCAGCAGTATCACAGGGGGAAGGCATGAAAAACTGTTTTTT. Protein product: CASSITGGRHEKLFF.

The chain couples TRBV7-2 to TRBJ1-3; the D gene is possibly TRBD1 (6 bases). This CDR3 spans 16 amino acids. Trimming took 4 bases from V and 0 from J, leaving 13 bases between them. Looked up from germline, CDR1 is SGHTA and CDR2 is FQGNSA. The CDR3 region is CASSSRGGDSGNTIYF. DNA of the CDR3: TGTGCCAGCAGCTCAAGAGGGGGGGACTCTGGAAACACCATATATTTT.

V and J are TRBV9 and TRBJ2-5; D is unclear. The germline V gene has CDR1 SGDLS and CDR2 YYNGEE. The CDR3 totals 15 residues. Trimming stripped 0 bases from V and 0 bases from J, with 9 bases between. Written as DNA, the CDR3 is TGTGCCAGCAGCGTAGGACCGGGTCACCAAGAGACCCAGTACTTC. As protein: CASSVGPGHQETQYF.

The genes are TRBV7-2 and TRBJ2-1; D gene unclear. Germline CDR1 reads SGHTA; CDR2 reads FQGNSA. The CDR3 loop spans 15 amino acids. Trimming cost V 4 bases and J 8 bases, with 18 bases left between them. DNA for the CDR3: TGTGCCAGCAGCTCCCTCGGGTGGTCTCTCCATGAGCAGTTCTTC. The encoded protein is CASSSLGWSLHEQFF.

The V and J genes are TRBV19 and TRBJ2-1, with TRBD1 matching 7 bases. The length of the CDR3 is 13 residues. CDR1 LNHDA and CDR2 SQIVND come from the germline V gene (reference sequence). J gave up 7 bases and V 3 bases, and 3 bases lay outside the gene matches. DNA of the CDR3: TGTGCCAGTAGTATCGACAGGGCGAATGAGCAGTTCTTC. Amino acids: CASSIDRANEQFF.

The V call is TRBV11-2, the J call TRBJ2-5; TRBD1 matches at 7 bases. CDR3 length: 14 residues. The V segment lost 4 bases and the J segment 1 base; nucleotides outside the gene matches: 3. Germline CDR1 SGHAT, CDR2 FQNNGV. The CDR3 DNA follows: TGTGCCAGCAGCTCTTGGGACAGCCAAGAGACCCAGTACTTC. It codes for CASSSWDSQETQYF.

This clone has more than one count but fewer than ten. This chain uses TRBV5-1 with TRBJ2-1, with a tentative D call TRBD2 (5 bases). Germline loops: CDR1 SGHRS, CDR2 YFSETQ. Trimming took off 0 bases at V and 3 bases at J, with 10 bases between the two ends. The CDR3 covers 15 residues. This CDR3 is CASSLAGEIYNEQFF. CDR3 bases: TGCGCCAGCAGCTTGGCCGGGGAAATCTACAATGAGCAGTTCTTC.

In its sample, this clone was seen a few times. The rearrangement uses TRBV11-2 and TRBJ2-3; 7 bases match TRBD2. From germline, CDR1 is SGHAT and CDR2 FQNNGV. Trimming removed 4 bases from V and 4 bases from J; junction bases left unmatched: 11. The CDR3 length is 16 residues. The CDR3 nucleotides are TGTGCCAGCAGCTCCGGACCCCGCCGGGGGGCAGATACGCAGTATTTT. Its translation is CASSSGPRRGADTQYF.